This entry is about one TCR beta chain. The antigen is undetermined. The sample is drawn from a study of T cell repertoires in cytomegalovirus infection. Study as a whole: Both a matching HLA type and CMV infection were indicated by public TCR beta signatures.

TCRdb re-called the reads with MiXCR, one entry per CDR3 protein. The table has about 890,000 distinct CDR3 sequences, roughly a third seen once. The length of the CDR3 is 18 residues. Germline V gene sequence: CDR1 SEHNR, CDR2 FQNEAQ (reference sequence). With 2 bases clipped from V and 5 bases from J, the junction kept 10 bases outside the gene matches. The specimen was cultured CD8+ T cells from PBMCs, collected from culture after CMV antigen stimulation. The receptor was derived from a human donor in good health (CMV status not recorded). Some clones in this sample may be carry-over from other donors' samples. This chain uses TRBV7-9 with TRBJ2-1, with TRBD2 identical over 12 bases. The CDR3 reads CASSLRPPTSGGNNEQFF. The CDR3 bases are TGTGCCAGCAGCTTAAGGCCCCCCACTAGCGGGGGGAACAATGAGCAGTTCTTC.